Given below is one T cell receptor (beta chain) in context. The TCR beta profiling, which covered VDJ combination and CDR3 sequence, was carried out using genomic DNA as the template. TCRdb independently ran MiXCR on the reads; one entry per CDR3 protein. Of 170,000 or so distinct CDR3 sequences detected, 55% to 65% appear once; the ten largest clones hold under 45%. The data were taken from a study of CD8+CD57+ T cells in acquired aplastic anemia. An expansion of CD8+CD57+ cells by flow cytometry had been shown in patients chosen for sequencing. Sequenced: sorted CD4+, CD8+, or CD8+CD57+ T cells (not recorded which) from PBMCs. This clonotype was sampled from a human donor with aplastic anemia.

CDR3 DNA: TGTGCCAGCAGCTTAACCGCGACAGATGCTTCCACAGATACGCAGTATTTT. This encodes CASSLTATDASTDTQYF. The rearrangement links TRBV7-3 to TRBJ2-3, with D maybe TRBD1 (5 bases). The germline V and J ends were trimmed by 0 bases and 2 bases, with 15 bases remaining between them. The CDR3 totals 17 residues. The germline gives CDR1 SGHTA, CDR2 FQGTGA.